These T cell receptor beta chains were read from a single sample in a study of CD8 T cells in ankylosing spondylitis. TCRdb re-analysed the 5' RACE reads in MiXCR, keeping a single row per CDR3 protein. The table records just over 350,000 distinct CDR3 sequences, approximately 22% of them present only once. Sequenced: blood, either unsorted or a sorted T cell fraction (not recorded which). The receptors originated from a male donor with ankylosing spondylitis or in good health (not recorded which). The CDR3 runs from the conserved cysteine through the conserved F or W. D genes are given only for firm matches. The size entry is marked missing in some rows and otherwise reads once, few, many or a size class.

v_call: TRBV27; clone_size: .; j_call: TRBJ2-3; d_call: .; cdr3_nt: TGTGCCAGCAGTTTATTCGGCGCTTTTCAATCTAGCACAGATACGCAGTATTTT; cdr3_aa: CASSLFGAFQSSTDTQYF
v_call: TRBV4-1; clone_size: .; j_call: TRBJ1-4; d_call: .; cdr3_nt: TGCGCCAGCAGTCACGGACAAACTAATGAAAAACTGTTTTTT; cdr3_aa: CASSHGQTNEKLFF
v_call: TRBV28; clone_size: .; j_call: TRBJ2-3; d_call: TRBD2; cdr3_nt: TGTGCCAGCGGACCTAGCGGGTCCCACACAGATACGCAGTATTTT; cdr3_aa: CASGPSGSHTDTQYF
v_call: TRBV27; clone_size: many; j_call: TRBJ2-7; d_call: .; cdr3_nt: TGTGCCAGCAGTTTACAGGGCTCCTACGAGCAGTACTTC; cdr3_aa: CASSLQGSYEQYF
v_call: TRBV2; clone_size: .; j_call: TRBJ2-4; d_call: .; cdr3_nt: TGTGCCAGCAACCCGACGGAGCCCAAAAACATTCAGTACTTC; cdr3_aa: CASNPTEPKNIQYF
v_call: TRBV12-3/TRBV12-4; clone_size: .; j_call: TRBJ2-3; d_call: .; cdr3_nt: TGTGCCAGCAGTTTTCCCGGCCAGCACACAGATACGCAGTATTTT; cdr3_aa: CASSFPGQHTDTQYF
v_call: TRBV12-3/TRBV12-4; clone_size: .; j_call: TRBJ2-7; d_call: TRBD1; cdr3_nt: TGTGCCAGCAGTCAGACAGGGCTGCTCCACGAGCAGTACTTC; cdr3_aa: CASSQTGLLHEQYF
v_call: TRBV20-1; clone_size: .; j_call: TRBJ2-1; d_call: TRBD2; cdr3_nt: TGCAGTGCTAACAGCGGGACCGAGCCCTCCTACAATGAGCAGTTCTTC; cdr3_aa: CSANSGTEPSYNEQFF
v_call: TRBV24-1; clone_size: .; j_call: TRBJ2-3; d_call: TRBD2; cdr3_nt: TGTGCCACCAGTAGCTTGACTAGCAGTGATACGCAGTATTTT; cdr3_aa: CATSSLTSSDTQYF
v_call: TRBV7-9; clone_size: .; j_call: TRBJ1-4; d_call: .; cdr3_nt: TGTGCCAGCAGCTTCGCCTTCTCAGATGGAGGTGAAAAACTGTTTTTT; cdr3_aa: CASSFAFSDGGEKLFF
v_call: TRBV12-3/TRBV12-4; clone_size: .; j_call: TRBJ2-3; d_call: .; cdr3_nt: TGTGCCAGCAGTTTAGAGACGGGGAGTCCAGATACGCAGTATTTT; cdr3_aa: CASSLETGSPDTQYF
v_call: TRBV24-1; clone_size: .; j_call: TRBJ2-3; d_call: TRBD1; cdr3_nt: TGTGCCACCAGTCCCGGGACAGCAAGCACAGATACGCAGTATTTT; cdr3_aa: CATSPGTASTDTQYF
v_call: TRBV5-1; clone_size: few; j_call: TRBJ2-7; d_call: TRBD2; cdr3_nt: TGCGCCAGCAGCCACGCCGGGACTAGCGATGACGAGCAGTACTTC; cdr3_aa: CASSHAGTSDDEQYF
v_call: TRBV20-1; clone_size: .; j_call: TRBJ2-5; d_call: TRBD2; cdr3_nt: TGCAGTGCCGTCTTGGGACTACCCTCGGAGACCCAGTACTTC; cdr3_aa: CSAVLGLPSETQYF
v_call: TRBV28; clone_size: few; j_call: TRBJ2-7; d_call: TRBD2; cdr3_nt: TGTGCCAGCAGTCCAAGACTAGCGGGGGATCGCGAGCAGTACTTC; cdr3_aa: CASSPRLAGDREQYF
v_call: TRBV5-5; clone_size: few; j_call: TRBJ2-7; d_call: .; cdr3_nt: TGTGCCAGCAGCTCTTCCGGGACAAGTTCCTACGAGCAGTACTTC; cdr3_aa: CASSSSGTSSYEQYF
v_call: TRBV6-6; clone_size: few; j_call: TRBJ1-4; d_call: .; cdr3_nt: TGTGCTACAACAGGGTTCGAGGGTGAAAAACTGTTTTTT; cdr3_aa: CATTGFEGEKLFF
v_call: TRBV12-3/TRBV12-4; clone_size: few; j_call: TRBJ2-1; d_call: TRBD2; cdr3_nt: TGTGCCAGCAGTTCCCCTAGCGGGGGGATGCTCAATGAGCAGTTCTTC; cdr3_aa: CASSSPSGGMLNEQFF
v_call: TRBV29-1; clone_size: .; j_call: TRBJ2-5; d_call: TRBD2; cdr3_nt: TGCAGCGTGGCCGGCGGGGGGCGTGCCCAAGAGACCCAGTACTTC; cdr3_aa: CSVAGGGRAQETQYF
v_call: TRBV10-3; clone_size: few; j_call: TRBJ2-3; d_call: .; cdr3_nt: TGTGCCACCCTCGACAGGCCTCCCACAGATACGCAGTATTTT; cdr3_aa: CATLDRPPTDTQYF
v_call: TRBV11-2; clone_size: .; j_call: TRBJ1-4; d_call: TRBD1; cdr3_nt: TGTGCCAGCAGGCGTGGGACAGTTGCAACTAATGAAAAACTGTTTTTT; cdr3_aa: CASRRGTVATNEKLFF
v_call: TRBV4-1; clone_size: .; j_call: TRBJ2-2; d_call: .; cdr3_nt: TGCGCCAGCAGCCAAACTCTTCCCGGGGAGCTGTTTTTT; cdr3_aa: CASSQTLPGELFF
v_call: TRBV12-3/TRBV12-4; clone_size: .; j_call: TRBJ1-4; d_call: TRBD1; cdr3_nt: TGTGCCAGCAGTCCTCCAGGGGGCGTTTGGGAAAAACTGTTTTTT; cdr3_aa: CASSPPGGVWEKLFF
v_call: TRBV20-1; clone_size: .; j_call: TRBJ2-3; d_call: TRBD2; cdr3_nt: TGCAGTGCTAGAGGTGGGCTAGCGGGGGGAAGCACAGATACGCAGTATTTT; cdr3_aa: CSARGGLAGGSTDTQYF
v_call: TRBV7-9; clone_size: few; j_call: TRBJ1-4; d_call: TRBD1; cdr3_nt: TGTGCCAGCAGCCCCGGGACAGCCGATAATGAAAAACTGTTTTTT; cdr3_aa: CASSPGTADNEKLFF
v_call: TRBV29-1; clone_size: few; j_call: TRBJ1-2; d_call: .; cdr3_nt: TGCAGCGTTGAAGTGCCTACGGCACTGCCCGGTGGCTACACCTTC; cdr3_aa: CSVEVPTALPGGYTF
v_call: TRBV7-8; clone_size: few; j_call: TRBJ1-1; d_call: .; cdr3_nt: TGTGCCAGCAGCTCACTCGGGGGAGGGAACCCTGAAGCTTTCTTT; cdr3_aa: CASSSLGGGNPEAFF
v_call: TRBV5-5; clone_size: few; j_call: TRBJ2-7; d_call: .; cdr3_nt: TGTGCCAGCAGCTGGGAGACCTACGAGCAGTACTTC; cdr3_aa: CASSWETYEQYF
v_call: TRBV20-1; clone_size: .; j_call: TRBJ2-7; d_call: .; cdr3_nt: TGCAGTGCTAGGAGTAGGCCGACCTACGAGCAGTACTTC; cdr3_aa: CSARSRPTYEQYF
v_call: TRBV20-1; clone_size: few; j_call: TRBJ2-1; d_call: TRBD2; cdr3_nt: TGCAGTGCCATTAGCGGGGGGGCGTCCTACAATGAGCAGTTCTTC; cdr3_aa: CSAISGGASYNEQFF
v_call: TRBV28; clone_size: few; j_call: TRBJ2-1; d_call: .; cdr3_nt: TGTGCCAGCAGTCCGGAGACAGGGAGGGATGAGCAGTTCTTC; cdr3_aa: CASSPETGRDEQFF
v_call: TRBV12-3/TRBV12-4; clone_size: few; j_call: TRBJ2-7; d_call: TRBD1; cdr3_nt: TGTGCCAGCAGTTTAAGGGACAGGGGCCACGAGCAGTACTTC; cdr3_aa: CASSLRDRGHEQYF
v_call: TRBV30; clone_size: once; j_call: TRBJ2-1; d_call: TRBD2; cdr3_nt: TGTGCCTGTGGGCGGGAGAACCACTACAATGAGCAGTTCTTC; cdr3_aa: CACGRENHYNEQFF
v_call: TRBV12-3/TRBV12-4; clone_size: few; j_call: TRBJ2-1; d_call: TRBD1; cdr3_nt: TGTGCCAGCATTCGGACAGGGGGCTCCGTCAATGAGCAGTTCTTC; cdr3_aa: CASIRTGGSVNEQFF
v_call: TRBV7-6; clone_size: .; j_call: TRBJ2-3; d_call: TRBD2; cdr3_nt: TGTGCCAGCAGCCACTCGGGACTAGCGGGGGGAAGACTCACAGATACGCAGTATTTT; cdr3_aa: CASSHSGLAGGRLTDTQYF
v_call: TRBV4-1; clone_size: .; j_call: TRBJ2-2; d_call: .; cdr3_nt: TGCGCCAGCAGCCAAGGGGTTTTGAGCGCCGGGGAGCTGTTTTTT; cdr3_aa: CASSQGVLSAGELFF
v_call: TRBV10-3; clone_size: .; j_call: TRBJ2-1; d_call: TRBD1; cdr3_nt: TGTGCCATCAGCCAAGACAGGGGTGGGTACAATGAGCAGTTCTTC; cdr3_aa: CAISQDRGGYNEQFF
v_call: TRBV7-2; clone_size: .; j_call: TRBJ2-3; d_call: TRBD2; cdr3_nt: TGTGCCAGCAGCCCTCCGGGACTAGCTTACTCAGATACGCAGTATTTT; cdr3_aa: CASSPPGLAYSDTQYF
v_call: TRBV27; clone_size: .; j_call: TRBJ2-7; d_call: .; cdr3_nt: TGTGCCAGCAGCTCATGGGGCTCGAACTACGAGCAGTACTTC; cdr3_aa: CASSSWGSNYEQYF
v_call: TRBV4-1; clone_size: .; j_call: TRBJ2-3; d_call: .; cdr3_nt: TGCGCCAGCAGCCAACCCCTAGCACGGGGCAGCACAGATACGCAGTATTTT; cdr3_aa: CASSQPLARGSTDTQYF
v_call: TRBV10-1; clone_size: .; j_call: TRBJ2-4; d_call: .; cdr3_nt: TGCGCCAGCAGTGAGTCCGGGATGCCGGGGGACAATCAGTACTTC; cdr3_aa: CASSESGMPGDNQYF
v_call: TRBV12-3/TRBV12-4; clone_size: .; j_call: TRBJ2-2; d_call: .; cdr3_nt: TGTGCCAGCACCCACTGGGGGACCAACACCGGGGAGCTGTTTTTT; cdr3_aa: CASTHWGTNTGELFF
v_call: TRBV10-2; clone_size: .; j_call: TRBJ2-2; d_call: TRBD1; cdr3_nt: TGCGCCAGCAGCCTATGGGACAGGGGACATGGGGAGCTGTTTTTT; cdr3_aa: CASSLWDRGHGELFF
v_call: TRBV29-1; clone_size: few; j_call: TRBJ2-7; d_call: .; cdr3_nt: TGCAGCGTTGAACAGGGAAGGTCCTACGAGCAGTACTTC; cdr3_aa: CSVEQGRSYEQYF
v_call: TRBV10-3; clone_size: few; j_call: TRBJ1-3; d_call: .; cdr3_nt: TGTGCCATCAGTGACCGGGGGTCTGGAAACACCATATATTTT; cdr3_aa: CAISDRGSGNTIYF
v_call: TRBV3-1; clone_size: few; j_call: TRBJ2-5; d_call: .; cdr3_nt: TGTGCCAGCAGCCAAGTTTCCGGGGCCCCACAAGAGACCCAGTACTTC; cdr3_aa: CASSQVSGAPQETQYF
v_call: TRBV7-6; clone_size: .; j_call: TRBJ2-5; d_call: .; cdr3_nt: TGTGCCAGCACCTCGCGGATGGAAGAGACCCAGTACTTC; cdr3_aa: CASTSRMEETQYF
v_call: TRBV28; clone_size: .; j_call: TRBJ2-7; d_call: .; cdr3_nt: TGTGCCAGCAGTTTATCCGACCTTTCGGAGGAGCAGTACTTC; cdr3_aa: CASSLSDLSEEQYF
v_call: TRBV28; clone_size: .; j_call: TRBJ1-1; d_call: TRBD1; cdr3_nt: TGTGCCAGCAGTTTCCGGACAGGGGTCCCGAGAGCTGAAGCTTTCTTT; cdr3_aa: CASSFRTGVPRAEAFF
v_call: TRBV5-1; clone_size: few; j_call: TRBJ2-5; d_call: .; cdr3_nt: TGCGCCAGCAGCTCACTAACAGGGACCCTGGAGACCCAGTACTTC; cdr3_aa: CASSSLTGTLETQYF
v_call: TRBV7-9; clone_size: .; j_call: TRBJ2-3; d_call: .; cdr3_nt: TGTGCCAGCAGCTCTCTAACCGGGACTCATCACCTAGATACGCAGTATTTT; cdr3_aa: CASSSLTGTHHLDTQYF
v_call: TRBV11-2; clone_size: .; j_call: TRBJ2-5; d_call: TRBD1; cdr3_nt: TGTGCCAGCAACCAAGGGGGCGCAGAGACCCAGTACTTC; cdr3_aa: CASNQGGAETQYF
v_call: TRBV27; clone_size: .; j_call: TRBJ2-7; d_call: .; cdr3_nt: TGTGCCAGCAGTCCGGGCGGTTGGCGGGTCTACGAGCAGTACTTC; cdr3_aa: CASSPGGWRVYEQYF
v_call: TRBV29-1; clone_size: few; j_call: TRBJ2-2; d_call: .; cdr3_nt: TGCAGCGTTGAAGATCTCGGGACCCATAACACCGGGGAGCTGTTTTTT; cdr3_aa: CSVEDLGTHNTGELFF